This TCR beta chain was identified during a study of OX40 agonist ivuxolimab in advanced cancers. Study-level background: Every 2 weeks, ivuxolimab was infused into the patients intravenously at between 0.01 and 10 mg/kg. Hepatocellular carcinoma, melanoma, renal cell or head and neck cancer was diagnosed in the dose-escalation patients. Age averaged around 60 years (range roughly 20 to 90), and around 87% were male. The study reported partial responses in three patients: one hepatocellular carcinoma, two cutaneous melanoma.

This clone was observed once. The CDR3 totals 13 residues. The germline V gene encodes CDR1 SGHTA and CDR2 FQGTGA. Between the trimmed V and J ends, which lost 2 bases and 1 base, there was a span of 5 bases. The table came from immunoSEQ multiplex PCR; TCRdb's copy has only in-frame clones and leaves some out. The table records 60,000 to 85,000 clones, roughly four fifths of them present only once. The sequencing used CD4+ or CD8+ T cells sorted from blood, collected in a trial of the OX40 agonist ivuxolimab. The clonotype originates from an adult with an advanced solid tumor such as melanoma, head and neck, liver or kidney cancer. The chain links TRBV7-3 to TRBJ1-1; unclear D gene. CDR3 DNA: TGTGCCAGCAGCTTAGAGGGGAACACTGAAGCTTTCTTT. Protein sequence: CASSLEGNTEAFF.